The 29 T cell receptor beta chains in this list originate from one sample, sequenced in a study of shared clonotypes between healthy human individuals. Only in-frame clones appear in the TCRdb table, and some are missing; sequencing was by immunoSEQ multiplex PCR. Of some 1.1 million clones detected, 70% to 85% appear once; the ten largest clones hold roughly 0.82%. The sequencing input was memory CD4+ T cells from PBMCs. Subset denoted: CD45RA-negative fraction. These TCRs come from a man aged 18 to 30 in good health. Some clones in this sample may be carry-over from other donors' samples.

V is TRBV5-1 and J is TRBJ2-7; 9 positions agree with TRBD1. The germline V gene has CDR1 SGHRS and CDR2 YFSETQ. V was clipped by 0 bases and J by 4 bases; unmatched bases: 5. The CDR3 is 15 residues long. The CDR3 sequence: CASSLGGTGLYEQYF. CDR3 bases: TGCGCCAGCAGCTTGGGCGGGACAGGGTTGTACGAGCAGTACTTC.

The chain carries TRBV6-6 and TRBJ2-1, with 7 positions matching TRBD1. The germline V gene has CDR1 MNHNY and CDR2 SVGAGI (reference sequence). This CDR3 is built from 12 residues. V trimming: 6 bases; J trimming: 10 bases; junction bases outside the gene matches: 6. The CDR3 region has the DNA TGTGCCAGCAGCCCCGGACAGGAGGAGCAGTTCTTC. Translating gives CASSPGQEEQFF.

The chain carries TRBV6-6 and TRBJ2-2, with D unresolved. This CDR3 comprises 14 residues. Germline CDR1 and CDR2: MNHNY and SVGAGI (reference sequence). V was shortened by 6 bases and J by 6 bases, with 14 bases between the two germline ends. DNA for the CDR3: TGTGCCAGCAGACCAAAAGATGGGGCCGGGGAGCTGTTTTTT. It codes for CASRPKDGAGELFF.

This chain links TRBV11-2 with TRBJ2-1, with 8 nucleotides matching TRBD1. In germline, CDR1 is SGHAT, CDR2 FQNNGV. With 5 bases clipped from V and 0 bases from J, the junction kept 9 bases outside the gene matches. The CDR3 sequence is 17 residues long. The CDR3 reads CASSLQGAGSSYNEQFF. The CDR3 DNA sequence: TGTGCCAGCAGCCTCCAGGGGGCGGGAAGCTCCTACAATGAGCAGTTCTTC.

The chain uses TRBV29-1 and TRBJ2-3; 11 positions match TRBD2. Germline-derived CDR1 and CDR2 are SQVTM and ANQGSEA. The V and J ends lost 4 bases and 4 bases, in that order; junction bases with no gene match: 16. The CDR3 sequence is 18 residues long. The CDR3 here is CSVGFGSLAGGGSDTQYF. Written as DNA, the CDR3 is TGCAGCGTTGGTTTCGGGAGTCTAGCGGGAGGAGGGTCAGATACGCAGTATTTT.

The CDR3 DNA is TGTGCCAGCAGCCCCTTTGGACTAGACTACAATGAGCAGTTCTTC. Residues: CASSPFGLDYNEQFF. The chain is built from TRBV9 and TRBJ2-1, with 7 nucleotides matching TRBD2. The CDR3 runs 15 residues. V lost 4 bases and J lost 3; bases outside the gene matches: 7. Germline V gene lookup returns CDR1 SGDLS and CDR2 YYNGEE.

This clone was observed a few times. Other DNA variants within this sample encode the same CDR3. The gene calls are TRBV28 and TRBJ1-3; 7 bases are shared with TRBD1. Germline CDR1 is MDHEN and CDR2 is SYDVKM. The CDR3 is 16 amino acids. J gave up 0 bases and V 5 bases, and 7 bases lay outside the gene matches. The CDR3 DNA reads TGTGCCAGCAGTCTCCGACAGGGACGCTCTGGAAACACCATATATTTT. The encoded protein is CASSLRQGRSGNTIYF.

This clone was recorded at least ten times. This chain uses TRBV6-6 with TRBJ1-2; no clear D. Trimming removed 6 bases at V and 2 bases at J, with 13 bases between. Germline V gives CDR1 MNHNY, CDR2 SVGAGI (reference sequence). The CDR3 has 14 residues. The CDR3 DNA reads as TGTGCCAGCAGAACCCCCGGCCTCAACTATGGCTACACCTTC. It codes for CASRTPGLNYGYTF.

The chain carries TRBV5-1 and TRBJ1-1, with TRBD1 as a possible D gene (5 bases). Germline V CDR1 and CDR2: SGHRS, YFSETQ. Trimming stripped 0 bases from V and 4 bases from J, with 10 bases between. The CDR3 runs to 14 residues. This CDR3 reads CASSLVRGITEAFF. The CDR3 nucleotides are TGCGCCAGCAGCTTGGTGAGGGGCATCACTGAAGCTTTCTTT.

The CDR3 coding sequence is TGTGCCAGCACTCTAAACAATGCCGAGCAGTACTTC. Encoded protein: CASTLNNAEQYF. The chain employs TRBV7-2 and TRBJ2-7; the D is unclear. The V end was cut by 7 bases, the J end by 6 bases, with 13 bases between. Per the germline V gene, CDR1 is SGHTA and CDR2 is FQGNSA. The CDR3 length is 12 residues.

The chain's CDR3 is CASSVGVGRQGYTF. CDR3 sequence (DNA): TGTGCCAGCAGTGTCGGGGTGGGGAGACAAGGCTACACCTTC. This chain links TRBV28 with TRBJ1-2; D is undetermined. The CDR3 has 14 amino acids. Trimming left V 5 bases short and J 8 bases short, with 18 bases between. Looked up from germline, CDR1 is MDHEN and CDR2 is SYDVKM.

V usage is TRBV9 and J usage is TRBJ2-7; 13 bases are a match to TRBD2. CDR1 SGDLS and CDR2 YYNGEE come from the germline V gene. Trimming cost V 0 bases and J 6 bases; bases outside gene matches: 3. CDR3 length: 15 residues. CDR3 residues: CASSVGRTSGSEQYF. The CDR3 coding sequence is TGTGCCAGCAGCGTAGGTAGGACTAGCGGGAGCGAGCAGTACTTC.

CDR3 DNA: TGTGCCAGCAGCGCCCGGTCGACAGGGGGTGAAAAACTGTTTTTT. This sequence encodes CASSARSTGGEKLFF. The chain combines TRBV9 with TRBJ1-4; TRBD1 matches at 9 bases. The CDR3 is 15 amino acids. Germline values: CDR1 SGDLS, CDR2 YYNGEE. V dropped 3 bases and J dropped 7; count of bases not matched to a gene: 7.

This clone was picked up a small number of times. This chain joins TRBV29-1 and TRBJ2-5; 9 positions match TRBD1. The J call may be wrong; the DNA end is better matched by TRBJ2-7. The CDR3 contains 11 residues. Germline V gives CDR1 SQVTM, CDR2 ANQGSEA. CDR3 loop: CSVGTGTEQYF. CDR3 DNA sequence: TGCAGCGTGGGGACAGGGACCGAGCAGTACTTC.

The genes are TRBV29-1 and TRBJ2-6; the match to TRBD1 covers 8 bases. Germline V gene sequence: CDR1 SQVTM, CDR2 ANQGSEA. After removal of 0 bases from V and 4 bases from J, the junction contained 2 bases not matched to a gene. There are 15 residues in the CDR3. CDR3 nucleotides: TGCAGCGTTGAAGATACAGGGGGAGGGGCCAACGTCCTGACTTTC. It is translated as CSVEDTGGGANVLTF.

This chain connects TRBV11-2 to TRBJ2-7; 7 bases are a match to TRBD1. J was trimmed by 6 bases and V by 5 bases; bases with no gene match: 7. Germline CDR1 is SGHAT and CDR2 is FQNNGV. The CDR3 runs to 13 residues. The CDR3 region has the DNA TGTGCCAGCAGCCAAGGACAGGCAGGCGAGCAGTACTTC. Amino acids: CASSQGQAGEQYF.

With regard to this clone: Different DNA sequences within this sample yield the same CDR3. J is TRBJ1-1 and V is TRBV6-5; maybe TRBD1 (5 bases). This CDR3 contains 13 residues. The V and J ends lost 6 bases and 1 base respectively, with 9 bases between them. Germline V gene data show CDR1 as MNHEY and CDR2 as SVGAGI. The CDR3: CASSRGGNTEAFF. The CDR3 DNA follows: TGTGCCAGCAGCCGCGGGGGGAACACTGAAGCTTTCTTT.

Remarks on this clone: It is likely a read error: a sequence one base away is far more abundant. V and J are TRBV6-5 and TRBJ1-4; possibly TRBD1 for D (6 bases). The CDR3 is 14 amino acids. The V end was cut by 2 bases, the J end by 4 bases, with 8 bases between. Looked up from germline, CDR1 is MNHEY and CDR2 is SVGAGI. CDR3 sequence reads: CASSYGQFNEKLFF. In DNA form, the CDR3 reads TGTGCCAGCAGTTACGGACAGTTTAATGAAAAACTGTTTTTT.

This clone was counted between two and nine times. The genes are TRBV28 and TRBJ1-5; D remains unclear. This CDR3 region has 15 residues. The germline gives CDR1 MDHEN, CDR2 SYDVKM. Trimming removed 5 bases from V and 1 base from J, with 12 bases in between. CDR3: CASSVAFLSNQPQHF. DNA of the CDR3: TGTGCCAGCAGTGTAGCCTTCCTGAGCAATCAGCCCCAGCATTTT.

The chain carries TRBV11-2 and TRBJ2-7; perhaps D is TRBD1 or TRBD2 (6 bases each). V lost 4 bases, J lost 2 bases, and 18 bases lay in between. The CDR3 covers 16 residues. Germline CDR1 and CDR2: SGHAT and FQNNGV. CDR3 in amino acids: CASSSGEAGFAYEQYF. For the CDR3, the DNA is TGTGCCAGCAGCTCAGGGGAGGCAGGGTTCGCCTACGAGCAGTACTTC.

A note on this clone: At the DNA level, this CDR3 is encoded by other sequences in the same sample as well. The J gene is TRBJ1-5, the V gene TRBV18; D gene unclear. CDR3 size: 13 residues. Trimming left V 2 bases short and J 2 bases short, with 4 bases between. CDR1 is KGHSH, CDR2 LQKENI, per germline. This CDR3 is CASSPGRNQPQHF. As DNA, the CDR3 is TGTGCCAGCTCACCAGGGCGCAATCAGCCCCAGCATTTT.

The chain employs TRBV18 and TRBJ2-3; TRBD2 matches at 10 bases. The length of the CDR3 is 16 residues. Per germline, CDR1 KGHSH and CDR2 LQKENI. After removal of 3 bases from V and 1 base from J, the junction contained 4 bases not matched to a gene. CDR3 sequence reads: CASSPLGLAGTDTQYF. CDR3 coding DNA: TGTGCCAGCTCACCCTTAGGACTAGCGGGCACAGATACGCAGTATTTT.

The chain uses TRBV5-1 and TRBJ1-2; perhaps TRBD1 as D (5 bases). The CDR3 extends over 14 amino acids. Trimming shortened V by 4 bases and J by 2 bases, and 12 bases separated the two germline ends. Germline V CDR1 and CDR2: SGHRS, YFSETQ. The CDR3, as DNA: TGCGCCAGCAGCGTTGAGGGGACCAACTATGGCTACACCTTC. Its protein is CASSVEGTNYGYTF.

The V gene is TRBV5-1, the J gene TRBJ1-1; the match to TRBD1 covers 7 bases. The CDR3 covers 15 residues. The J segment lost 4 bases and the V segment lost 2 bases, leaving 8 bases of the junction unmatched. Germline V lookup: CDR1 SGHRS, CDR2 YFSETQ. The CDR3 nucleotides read TGCGCCAGCAGCTTTGGATCCAGGGGGGGCACTGAAGCTTTCTTT. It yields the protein CASSFGSRGGTEAFF.

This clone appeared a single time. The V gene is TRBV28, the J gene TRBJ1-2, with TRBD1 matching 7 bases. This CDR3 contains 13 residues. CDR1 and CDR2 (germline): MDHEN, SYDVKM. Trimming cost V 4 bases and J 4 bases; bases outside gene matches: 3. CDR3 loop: CASSYGTAYGYTF. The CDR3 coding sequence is TGTGCCAGCAGTTACGGGACAGCCTATGGCTACACCTTC.

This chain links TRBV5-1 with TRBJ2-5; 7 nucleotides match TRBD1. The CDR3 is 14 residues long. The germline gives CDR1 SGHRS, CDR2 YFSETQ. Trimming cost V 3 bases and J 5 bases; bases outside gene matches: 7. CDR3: CASSSQGIRETQYF. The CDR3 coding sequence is TGCGCCAGCAGCTCACAGGGGATCCGGGAGACCCAGTACTTC.

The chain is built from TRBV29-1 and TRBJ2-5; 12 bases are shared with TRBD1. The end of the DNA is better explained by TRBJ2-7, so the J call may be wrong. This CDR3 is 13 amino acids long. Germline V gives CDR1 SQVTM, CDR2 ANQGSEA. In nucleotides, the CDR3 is TGCAGCGCCACGGGACAGGGGGCTCACGAGCAGTACTTC. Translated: CSATGQGAHEQYF.

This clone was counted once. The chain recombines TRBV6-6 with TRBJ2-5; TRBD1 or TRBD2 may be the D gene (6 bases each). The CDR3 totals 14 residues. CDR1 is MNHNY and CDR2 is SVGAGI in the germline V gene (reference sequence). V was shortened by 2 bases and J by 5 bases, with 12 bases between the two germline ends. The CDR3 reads CASSYGGGRETQYF. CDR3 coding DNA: TGTGCCAGCAGTTACGGAGGGGGACGGGAGACCCAGTACTTC.

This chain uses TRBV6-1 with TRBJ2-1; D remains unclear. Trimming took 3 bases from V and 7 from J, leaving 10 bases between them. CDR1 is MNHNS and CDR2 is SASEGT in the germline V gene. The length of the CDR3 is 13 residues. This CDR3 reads CASSDPRRNEQFF. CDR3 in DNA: TGTGCCAGCAGTGACCCCCGACGGAATGAGCAGTTCTTC.